One and the same sample provided the 19 T cell receptor beta chains below, sequenced in a study of T cells after yellow fever vaccination. In TCRdb, the 5' RACE reads were re-called with MiXCR into one record per CDR3 protein. The table includes 300,000 or so distinct CDR3 sequences, around 10% detected once. Sequences were derived from CD4+ T cells sorted from PBMCs, sampled 5 days after the yellow fever booster vaccination. These receptors originate from a man younger than 35 who received the YFV17D yellow fever vaccine.

This clonotype occurred a few times. The V call is TRBV27, the J call TRBJ1-3; 8 nucleotides agree with TRBD1. The V gene end was trimmed by 9 bases and the J gene end by 2 bases; junction bases not matched to a gene: 6. Germline CDR1 reads MNHEY; CDR2 reads SMNVEV (reference sequence). The CDR3 is made up of 14 amino acids. The CDR3 spells CASRKQGAGNTIYF. Written as DNA, the CDR3 is TGTGCCAGTAGAAAACAGGGGGCTGGAAACACCATATATTTT.

This clonotype appeared many times. The chain employs TRBV3-1 and TRBJ1-1; 11 positions agree with TRBD1. The CDR3 is 16 amino acids. V lost 2 bases and J lost 5; bases outside the gene matches: 7. Germline V gene lookup returns CDR1 LGHDT and CDR2 YNNKEL (reference sequence). CDR3 amino acids: CASSQPPGQGGTEAFF. The DNA for the CDR3 is TGTGCCAGCAGCCAACCTCCGGGACAGGGGGGAACTGAAGCTTTCTTT.

This clonotype showed up just a few times. The J gene is TRBJ1-2, the V gene TRBV20-1; a weak D match, TRBD1 (6 bases). Per germline, CDR1 DFQATT and CDR2 SNEGSKA (reference sequence). Between the trimmed V and J ends, which lost 1 base and 3 bases, there was a span of 9 bases. This CDR3 has 13 amino acids. CDR3: CSARAGHDYGYTF. DNA for the CDR3: TGCAGTGCTAGAGCGGGACACGACTATGGCTACACCTTC.

This clonotype turned up a few times. The J gene is TRBJ2-1, the V gene TRBV15; 8 bases align to TRBD2. In germline, CDR1 is LNHNV, CDR2 YYDKDF (reference sequence). The V and J ends lost 2 bases and 8 bases, in that order; junction bases with no gene match: 8. The CDR3 covers 15 residues. The CDR3 sequence: CATSRPGGASHEQFF. Written as DNA, the CDR3 is TGTGCCACCAGCAGACCCGGGGGGGCCTCTCATGAGCAGTTCTTC.

The chain joins TRBV19 to TRBJ2-3; TRBD1 matches at 7 bases. Per germline, CDR1 LNHDA and CDR2 SQIVND (reference sequence). Losses at the gene ends were 4 bases for V and 1 base for J; bases not matched to a gene: 8. CDR3 length equals 16 residues. For the CDR3, the DNA is TGTGCCAGTAGTACTCCAACAGGGGCCCGCACAGATACGCAGTATTTT. Its protein product is CASSTPTGARTDTQYF. The complete variable domain, with remaining parts taken from reference TRBV19 and TRBJ2-3, reads DGGITQSPKYLFRKEGQNVTLSCEQNLNHDAMYWYRQDPGQGLRLIYYSQIVNDFQKGDIAEGYSVSREKKESFPLTVTSAQKNPTAFYLCASSTPTGARTDTQYFGPGTRLTVL.

The chain couples TRBV6-6 to TRBJ1-5, with D perhaps TRBD1 (5 bases). V shed 6 bases and J shed 6 bases, with 15 bases lying between them. Germline CDR1 and CDR2: MNHNY and SVGAGI (reference sequence). The CDR3 is 14 amino acids. The CDR3 sequence is CASRDTPFVQPQHF. DNA for the CDR3: TGTGCCAGCAGGGACACCCCGTTCGTTCAGCCCCAGCATTTT.

The sample holds many counts of this clonotype. The V call is TRBV12-3 or TRBV12-4, the J call TRBJ1-2; D is undetermined. The CDR3 extends over 10 amino acids. Trimming left V 3 bases short and J 5 bases short, with 1 base between. The CDR3 DNA is TGTGCCAGCAGTTTTTATGGCTACACCTTC. It encodes CASSFYGYTF.

This clonotype has a handful of counts. CDR3 amino acids: CASSLLGRGTGELFF. The CDR3 DNA sequence: TGTGCCAGCAGCTTACTCGGCAGGGGCACCGGGGAGCTGTTTTTT. The V call is TRBV7-9, the J call TRBJ2-2; tentative D call: TRBD1 (6 bases). CDR3 length: 15 residues. The germline V gene encodes CDR1 SEHNR and CDR2 FQNEAQ (reference sequence). V lost 2 bases and J lost 4, with 11 bases in between. The complete variable domain, with remaining parts taken from reference TRBV7-9 and TRBJ2-2, reads DTGVSQNPRHKITKRGQNVTFRCDPISEHNRLYWYRQTLGQGPEFLTYFQNEAQLEKSRLLSDRFSAERPKGSFSTLEIQRTEQGDSAMYLCASSLLGRGTGELFFGEGSRLTVL.

This chain connects TRBV11-2 to TRBJ2-7; no reliable D call. The CDR3 sequence is 12 residues long. V was cut by 1 base and J by 5 bases, with 6 bases left in between. Germline CDR1 is SGHAT and CDR2 is FQNNGV. The CDR3 region has the DNA TGTGCCAGCAGCTTAGTGACGCACGAGCAGTACTTC. Its translation is CASSLVTHEQYF.

This chain uses TRBV3-1 with TRBJ2-2; the D gene is possibly TRBD2 (5 bases). The CDR3 has 13 residues. Trimming pared 8 bases from V and 1 base from J, leaving 8 bases between. Germline CDR1 LGHDT, CDR2 YNNKEL (reference sequence). DNA for the CDR3: TGTGCCAGCGGGGAGAGGAACACCGGGGAGCTGTTTTTT. Protein product: CASGERNTGELFF.

The rearrangement joins TRBV12-3 or TRBV12-4 to TRBJ1-3; D is undetermined. The V end lost 6 bases, the J end lost 0 bases, and 9 bases lay between the germline ends. The CDR3 length is 14 residues. In DNA form, the CDR3 reads TGTGCCAGCAGCTCAACAGTCTCTGGAAACACCATATATTTT. Protein sequence: CASSSTVSGNTIYF.

This chain uses TRBV7-2 with TRBJ2-7; no reliable D call. The CDR3 is 15 residues long. Germline values: CDR1 SGHTA, CDR2 FQGNSA. V was cut by 0 bases and J by 3 bases, with 12 bases left in between. The CDR3 sequence: CASSLAGQNLYEQYF. The CDR3 coding sequence is TGTGCCAGCAGCTTAGCTGGGCAGAACCTCTACGAGCAGTACTTC. The whole variable domain, remainder taken from reference TRBV7-2 and TRBJ2-7, is GAGVSQSPSNKVTEKGKDVELRCDPISGHTALYWYRQSLGQGLEFLIYFQGNSAPDKSGLPSDRFSAERTGGSVSTLTIQRTQQEDSAVYLCASSLAGQNLYEQYFGPGTRLTVT.

This clonotype was counted only a few times. The CDR3 region is CSVDSGLDNEQFF. In DNA, the CDR3 is TGCAGCGTTGACAGCGGGCTTGACAATGAGCAGTTCTTC. The chain joins TRBV29-1 to TRBJ2-1, with D possibly TRBD2 on 6 matching bases. CDR1 and CDR2 from the germline V gene are SQVTM and ANQGSEA. V lost 3 bases, J lost 5 bases, and 11 bases lay in between. The CDR3 runs 13 residues.

About this clonotype: A junction boundary mismatches the germline segment, possibly from a read error. This chain links TRBV5-1 with TRBJ2-3, with a tentative D call TRBD2 (5 bases). Germline V gene lookup returns CDR1 SGHRS and CDR2 YFSETQ. This CDR3 is built from 13 residues. The CDR3 sequence: CASGEIKADAQYF. The CDR3 DNA follows: TGCGCCAGCGGGGAGATCAAGGCAGATGCGCAGTATTTT.

This clonotype was observed many times. The chain is built from TRBV4-3 and TRBJ2-1; D is uncertain. Trimming took off 0 bases at V and 4 bases at J, with 10 bases between the two ends. Germline CDR1 reads LGHNA; CDR2 reads YSLEER. CDR3 size: 15 residues. The CDR3 protein is CASSQDRPAYNEQFF. The CDR3, as DNA: TGCGCCAGCAGCCAAGATCGTCCAGCTTACAATGAGCAGTTCTTC.

The chain recombines TRBV9 with TRBJ2-1; D not certain. Germline lookup yields CDR1 SGDLS and CDR2 YYNGEE. With 4 bases removed from V and 7 bases from J, the gap between germline ends came to 15 bases. CDR3 size: 14 residues. Here the CDR3 DNA reads TGTGCCAGCAGCCTCCGACTCACAAGAAATGAGCAGTTCTTC. Protein sequence: CASSLRLTRNEQFF.

This clonotype was seen a few times. This chain joins TRBV7-9 and TRBJ2-1; D might be TRBD2 (5 bases). Germline CDR1 and CDR2: SEHNR and FQNEAQ (reference sequence). The CDR3 has 15 amino acids. The germline V and J ends were trimmed by 5 bases and 5 bases, with 16 bases remaining between them. CDR3 in amino acids: CASSLPGSQNNEQFF. The DNA of the CDR3 is TGTGCCAGCAGCCTCCCGGGGTCGCAGAACAATGAGCAGTTCTTC.

This clonotype was recorded a few times. The chain recombines TRBV29-1 with TRBJ1-2; TRBD1 might be the D (5 bases). Deletions cut 0 bases from V and 4 bases from J, with 9 bases between. The germline V gene has CDR1 SQVTM and CDR2 ANQGSEA. The CDR3 runs 13 residues. The chain's CDR3 is CSVEDGTSYGYTF. The CDR3 DNA reads TGCAGCGTTGAAGATGGGACGAGCTATGGCTACACCTTC.

V is TRBV27 and J is TRBJ2-1; no reliable D call. Trimming took 6 bases from V and 1 from J, leaving 16 bases between them. The CDR3 runs 16 residues. Germline CDR1 reads MNHEY; CDR2 reads SMNVEV (reference sequence). In nucleotides, the CDR3 is TGTGCCAGCAGCCCCTACCGGCCAGGATCCTACAATGAGCAGTTCTTC. Translation: CASSPYRPGSYNEQFF.